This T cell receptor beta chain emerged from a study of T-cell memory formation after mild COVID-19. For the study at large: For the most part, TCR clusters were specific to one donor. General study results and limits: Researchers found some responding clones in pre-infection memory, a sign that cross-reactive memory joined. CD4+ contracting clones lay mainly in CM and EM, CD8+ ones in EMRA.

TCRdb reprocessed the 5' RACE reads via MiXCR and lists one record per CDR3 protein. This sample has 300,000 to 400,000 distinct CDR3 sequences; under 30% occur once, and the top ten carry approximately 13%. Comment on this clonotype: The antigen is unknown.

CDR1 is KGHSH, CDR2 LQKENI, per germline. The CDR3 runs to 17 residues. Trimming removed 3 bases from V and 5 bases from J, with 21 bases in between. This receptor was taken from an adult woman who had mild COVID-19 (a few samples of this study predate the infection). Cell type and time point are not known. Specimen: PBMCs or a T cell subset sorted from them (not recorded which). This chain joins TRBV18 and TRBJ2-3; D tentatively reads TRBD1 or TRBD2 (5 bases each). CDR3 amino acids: CASSPFRDGSLLDTQYF. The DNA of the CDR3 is TGTGCCAGCTCACCTTTCCGGGACGGATCCTTGTTAGATACGCAGTATTTT. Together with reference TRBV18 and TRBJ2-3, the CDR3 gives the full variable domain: NAGVMQNPRHLVRRRGQEARLRCSPMKGHSHVYWYRQLPEEGLKFMVYLQKENIIDESGMPKERFSAEFPKEGPSILRIQQVVRGDSAAYFCASSPFRDGSLLDTQYFGPGTRLTVL.